The sequence of this TCR beta chain was determined in a study of glioma-infiltrating T cells after dendritic cell vaccination. Amplification used 60 V beta primers and 13 J beta primers. TCRdb's copy holds only in-frame clones and misses some; the assay was immunoSEQ multiplex PCR. The sample has some 90,000 clones; 75% to 90% are singletons. Time point here: after dendritic cell vaccination, including at tumor progression/relapse. Blood PBMC samples: pre-vaccination, two weeks post third vaccination, and at tumor progression. CDR1 is MNHEY and CDR2 is SVGAGI in the germline V gene. V lost 4 bases, J lost 7 bases, and 11 bases stayed unmatched. The CDR3 contains 16 residues.

This TCR was sampled from a human donor with glioblastoma. Sample: blood, taken after dendritic cell vaccination. The chain employs TRBV6-5 and TRBJ2-3, with 10 positions matching TRBD2. The CDR3 spells CASSSHLAGDINTQYF. The CDR3 nucleotides read TGTGCCAGCAGTTCCCATCTAGCGGGGGATATAAATACGCAGTATTTT.